This is a list of T cell receptor beta chains from one sample in a study of T cell responses to AZD1222 COVID-19 vaccine. Sequencing was performed with immunoSEQ multiplex PCR; in TCRdb, only in-frame clones are kept and a portion is missing. The sample yields 150,000 or so clones, roughly nine tenths seen once. The sample here was peripheral blood, taken on day 0 of AZD1222 vaccination. These receptors were collected from an adult in good health. CDR3s include the opening cysteine and the closing phenylalanine or tryptophan. The D gene is left open where the match is weak. Clone size is shown for a subset of rows, as once, few, many or a class of expanded clone.

clone_size	d_call	j_call	v_call	cdr3_nt	cdr3_aa
-	-	TRBJ2-7	TRBV15	TGTGCCACTAGCAGAGCCACCCGGTACGAGCAGTACTTC	CATSRATRYEQYF
few	TRBD1	TRBJ1-1	TRBV28	TGTGCCAGCAGTTTATGGACAGGGGCCACTGAAGCTTTCTTT	CASSLWTGATEAFF
once	TRBD1	TRBJ1-1	TRBV12-3/TRBV12-4	TGTGCCAGCACTTTACGACAGGGGGAAGCTTTCTTT	CASTLRQGEAFF
-	-	TRBJ1-6	TRBV7-6	TGTGCCAGCAGCTTAGGGTCTGGGAATAATTCACCCCTCCACTTT	CASSLGSGNNSPLHF
-	-	TRBJ1-1	TRBV29-1	TGCAGCGTTGAAGAGGGGACCGCCGCTTTCTTT	CSVEEGTAAFF
-	TRBD1	TRBJ2-7	TRBV19	TGTGCCAGTAGGAAAAAGGGGGCAGAGGAAGGCGAGCAGTACTTC	CASRKKGAEEGEQYF
-	-	TRBJ2-1	TRBV10-2	TGCGCCAGTAGGGAGCTCTACAATGAGCAGTTCTTC	CASRELYNEQFF
-	-	TRBJ1-4	TRBV19	TGTGCCACCTCACATAGGGGGGCGCGCACTAATGAAAAACTGTTTTTT	CATSHRGARTNEKLFF
-	-	TRBJ2-1	TRBV15	TGTGCCACCAGCAGAGAGGATATACGCTTCTTC	CATSREDIRFF
-	-	TRBJ1-5	TRBV28	TGTGCCAGCAGGAAGGGGGGTCGCAATCAGCCCCAGCATTTT	CASRKGGRNQPQHF
-	-	TRBJ1-1	TRBV5-6	TGTGCCAGCACCCGGCGGGGGGCAACGAACACTGAAGCTTTCTTT	CASTRRGATNTEAFF
-	-	TRBJ1-6	TRBV27	TGTGCCAGCCCCTCCCCTTCACCCCTCCACTTT	CASPSPSPLHF
-	TRBD1	TRBJ2-7	TRBV11-3	TGTGCCATGGGGACAGGACTTTCTAGCGTACCGACCTACGAGCAGTACTTC	CAMGTGLSSVPTYEQYF
-	-	TRBJ1-1	TRBV15	TGTGCCACCAGCAGAGATCCTATAACGGCGAACACTGAAGCTTTCTTT	CATSRDPITANTEAFF
-	-	TRBJ2-5	TRBV3-1/TRBV3-2	TGTGCCAGCAGCCAAGATCGGCCGACTGGGGAGACCCAGTACTTC	CASSQDRPTGETQYF
-	TRBD2	TRBJ2-1	TRBV28	TGTGCCAGCAGTTCTCTGGGACTAGCGGGTGATGAGCAGTTCTTC	CASSSLGLAGDEQFF
-	TRBD2	TRBJ2-7	TRBV27	TGTGCCAGCAGTTCCTCGACTAGCGGGTACCCCTACGAGCAGTACTTC	CASSSSTSGYPYEQYF
-	-	TRBJ1-4	TRBV19	TGTGCCAGTAGTATAAGTAGTGCAGATTTTGCAACTAATGAAAAACTGTTTTTT	CASSISSADFATNEKLFF
-	-	TRBJ1-2	TRBV20-1	TGCAGTCTACCAGGGCCATATGGCTACACCTTC	CSLPGPYGYTF
-	-	TRBJ2-3	TRBV24-1	TGTGCCACCAGTGATTTCTCGGGCAAAGGGGGGCCCCCAGATACGCAGTATTTT	CATSDFSGKGGPPDTQYF
-	-	TRBJ1-5	TRBV5-1	TGCGCCAGCAGCTTGGTGGCAGACGGCAATCAGCCCCAGCATTTT	CASSLVADGNQPQHF
-	-	TRBJ2-7	TRBV10-3	TGTGCCATCATCCGGGACAACCTTTACGAGCAGTACTTC	CAIIRDNLYEQYF
-	TRBD1	TRBJ2-7	TRBV13	TGTGCCAGCAGCAAGGACAGGGGGCGCGGGGACTTGCCCTACGAGCAGTACTTC	CASSKDRGRGDLPYEQYF
-	TRBD2	TRBJ2-2	TRBV14	TGTGCCAGCAGCCGGACTAGCGGGCCGAACACCGGGGAGCTGTTTTTT	CASSRTSGPNTGELFF
-	TRBD1	TRBJ1-1	TRBV29-1	TGCAGCGTCGAGGTCTGGGGACAGCTCACTGAAGCTTTCTTT	CSVEVWGQLTEAFF
-	-	TRBJ2-1	TRBV20-1	TGCAGTGCTAGTAGTCCAGAGGCGGAACACTACAATGAGCAGTTCTTC	CSASSPEAEHYNEQFF
-	-	TRBJ2-3	TRBV9	TGTGCCAGCAGCCTCGGGCCGGGAGATACGCAGTATTTT	CASSLGPGDTQYF
few	TRBD1	TRBJ1-1	TRBV5-6	TGTGCCAGCAGTCTGGGACAGTGGAAGAACACTGAAGCTTTCTTT	CASSLGQWKNTEAFF
-	-	TRBJ1-4	TRBV2	TGTGCCAGCAGCTGGGGGGGGCAAGATAGACTGTTTTTT	CASSWGGQDRLFF
once	-	TRBJ2-3	TRBV4-3	TGCGCCAGCAGCCAAGATTACAGGGCCCCAGATACGCAGTATTTT	CASSQDYRAPDTQYF
-	TRBD2	TRBJ2-3	TRBV29-1	TGCAGCGTTCGTAGAGCGCAGGGACTAGCGGACACAGATACGCAGTATTTT	CSVRRAQGLADTDTQYF
-	-	TRBJ2-3	TRBV7-2	TGTGCCAGCAGTCCGGCTGGGGCCCCAACAGATACGCAGTATTTT	CASSPAGAPTDTQYF
-	-	TRBJ2-7	TRBV11-3	TGTGCCAGCAGCTTAGTCACAGGGACCTACGAGCAGTACTTC	CASSLVTGTYEQYF
-	TRBD1	TRBJ1-2	TRBV6-5	TGTGCCAGCAGTTACGGGGGACAGCAGTACTATGGCTACACCTTC	CASSYGGQQYYGYTF
-	-	TRBJ1-2	TRBV4-3	TGCGCCAGCAGCTCCCTACCAGGGCCCGGCTATGGCTACACCTTC	CASSSLPGPGYGYTF